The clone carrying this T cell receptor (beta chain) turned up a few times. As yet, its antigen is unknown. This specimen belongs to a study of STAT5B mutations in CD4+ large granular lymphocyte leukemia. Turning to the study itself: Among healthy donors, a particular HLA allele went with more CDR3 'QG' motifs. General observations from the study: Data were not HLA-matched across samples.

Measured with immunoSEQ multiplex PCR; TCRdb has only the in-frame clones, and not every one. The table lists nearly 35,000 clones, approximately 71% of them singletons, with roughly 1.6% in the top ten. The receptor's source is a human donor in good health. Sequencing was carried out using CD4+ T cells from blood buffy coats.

The CDR3, as DNA: TGTGCCAGCTCACCTCCTACAGGGGCAGGAGGGGGAAACACCATATATTTT. Protein sequence: CASSPPTGAGGGNTIYF. The chain couples TRBV18 to TRBJ1-3, with 7 bases identical to TRBD1. This CDR3 spans 17 amino acids. Trimming removed 3 bases from V and 4 bases from J; junction bases left unmatched: 12. Per the germline V gene, CDR1 is KGHSH and CDR2 is LQKENI. The whole variable domain, filled in from reference TRBV18 and TRBJ1-3, reads NAGVMQNPRHLVRRRGQEARLRCSPMKGHSHVYWYRQLPEEGLKFMVYLQKENIIDESGMPKERFSAEFPKEGPSILRIQQVVRGDSAAYFCASSPPTGAGGGNTIYFGEGSWLTVV.